One and the same sample provided the 27 T cell receptor beta chains below, sequenced in a study of T cell repertoires in cytomegalovirus infection. One entry per CDR3 protein results from TCRdb running MiXCR on the reads. The sample yields 310,000 or so distinct CDR3 sequences, roughly a sixth seen once. Sequenced material: PBMCs. The origin of the receptors is a human donor in good health (CMV status not recorded). Some clones in this sample may be carry-over from other donors' samples.

The V and J genes are TRBV19 and TRBJ1-5; 7 positions match TRBD1. V dropped 8 bases and J dropped 5; count of bases not matched to a gene: 15. This CDR3 is built from 16 residues. Germline V gene lookup returns CDR1 LNHDA and CDR2 SQIVND (reference sequence). CDR3 nucleotide sequence: TGTGCCAGTGGAGGGGGCTTCGTGAACCCGGATCAGCCCCAGCATTTT. This encodes CASGGGFVNPDQPQHF.

This clonotype was detected ten times or more. The CDR3: CASSGTSNTGELFF. As DNA, the CDR3 is TGTGCCAGCAGCGGAACTAGTAACACCGGGGAGCTGTTTTTT. The rearrangement links TRBV7-2 to TRBJ2-2, with D perhaps TRBD2 (5 bases). The CDR3 is 14 residues long. In germline, CDR1 is SGHTA, CDR2 FQGNSA. Deletions cut 5 bases from V and 2 bases from J, with 9 bases between.

The chain couples TRBV12-3 or TRBV12-4 to TRBJ1-4; no clear D. The CDR3 is made up of 12 amino acids. The V end was cut by 3 bases, the J end by 8 bases, with 7 bases between. CDR3 loop: CASSFGVEKLFF. As DNA, the CDR3 is TGTGCCAGCAGTTTCGGCGTGGAAAAACTGTTTTTT.

This chain connects TRBV19 to TRBJ1-6, with a weak D call TRBD1 (5 bases). The CDR3 loop spans 14 amino acids. Germline lookup yields CDR1 LNHDA and CDR2 SQIVND (reference sequence). V was pared by 3 bases and J by 8 bases, with 11 bases between. In nucleotides, the CDR3 is TGTGCCAGTAGTATGGGGCAGGCGGATTCACCCCTCCACTTT. Its translation: CASSMGQADSPLHF.

This clonotype appeared a few times. CDR3 nucleotide sequence: TGTGCCAGCAGTTACTCATCGGCGGTAGCGGGGGCGGCGGATACGCAGTATTTT. The encoded protein is CASSYSSAVAGAADTQYF. V is TRBV6-2 or TRBV6-3 and J is TRBJ2-3; 9 bases fit TRBD2. The V gene end was trimmed by 0 bases and the J gene end by 6 bases; junction bases not matched to a gene: 13. The germline V gene has CDR1 MNHEY and CDR2 SVGEGT. There are 18 residues in the CDR3.

The genes are TRBV3-1 and TRBJ1-3; no definite D call. CDR1 is LGHDT, CDR2 YNNKEL, per germline (reference sequence). Trimming took 3 bases from V and 0 from J, leaving 12 bases between them. This CDR3 is 16 amino acids long. The CDR3 sequence is CASSQAPGTSGNTIYF. CDR3 in DNA: TGTGCCAGCAGCCAGGCGCCGGGCACCTCTGGAAACACCATATATTTT.

This chain joins TRBV19 and TRBJ2-7; D might be TRBD1 (6 bases). The CDR3 runs to 13 residues. Deletions cut 6 bases from V and 3 bases from J, with 12 bases between. CDR1 LNHDA and CDR2 SQIVND come from the germline V gene (reference sequence). The CDR3 loop is CASSRGRIYEQYF. CDR3 in DNA: TGTGCCAGTAGCAGGGGACGGATCTACGAGCAGTACTTC.

This chain connects TRBV28 to TRBJ2-2; D uncertain. The CDR3 length is 17 residues. V was shortened by 6 bases and J by 5 bases, with 22 bases between the two germline ends. Germline V gene data show CDR1 as MDHEN and CDR2 as SYDVKM. The CDR3 DNA sequence: TGTGCCAGCAGCATTCTCGAGCCTTTGGCGCAGACCGGGGAGCTGTTTTTT. The encoded protein is CASSILEPLAQTGELFF.

The V gene is TRBV27, the J gene TRBJ1-1; possible D gene TRBD1, 6 bases. CDR3 size: 15 residues. Trimming pared 2 bases from V and 0 bases from J, leaving 10 bases between. Germline CDR1 and CDR2: MNHEY and SMNVEV (reference sequence). The CDR3 loop reads CASSLRRQVNTEAFF. CDR3 nucleotide sequence: TGTGCCAGCAGTTTAAGGAGACAGGTGAACACTGAAGCTTTCTTT.

J is TRBJ1-4 and V is TRBV18; tentatively, D is TRBD1 (5 bases). V lost 3 bases, J lost 3 bases, and 14 bases lay in between. CDR1 KGHSH and CDR2 LQKENI come from the germline V gene. The CDR3 totals 16 residues. Written as DNA, the CDR3 is TGTGCCAGCTCACCGGTAGGGGAGCCGTCTAATGAAAAACTGTTTTTT. Translated: CASSPVGEPSNEKLFF.

This clonotype was counted at least ten times. The chain employs TRBV4-2 and TRBJ2-3; 7 positions match TRBD2. Germline V gives CDR1 LGHNA, CDR2 YNFKEQ. This CDR3 has 17 amino acids. The V segment lost 4 bases and the J segment 0 bases; nucleotides outside the gene matches: 10. For the CDR3, the DNA is TGTGCCAGCAGCCCTCTACCGGTAGCGGGTAGCACAGATACGCAGTATTTT. This codes for CASSPLPVAGSTDTQYF.

This clonotype was observed at least ten times. This rearrangement joins TRBV7-2 to TRBJ1-1, with TRBD1 as a possible D gene (5 bases). From germline, CDR1 is SGHTA and CDR2 FQGNSA. V was trimmed by 7 bases and J by 0 bases, leaving 15 bases between them. The CDR3 totals 15 residues. The DNA for the CDR3 is TGTGCCAGCACCCTAGGCGGGGCGCTGAACACTGAAGCTTTCTTT. Translated: CASTLGGALNTEAFF.

This clonotype appeared a few times. The chain uses TRBV28 and TRBJ1-6; D not certain. Trimming took off 3 bases at V and 8 bases at J, with 14 bases between the two ends. Per germline, CDR1 MDHEN and CDR2 SYDVKM. The CDR3 spans 15 residues. For the CDR3, the DNA is TGTGCCAGCAGTTTCGCCGGCCGTCAGTATTCACCCCTCCACTTT. Translation gives CASSFAGRQYSPLHF.

This clonotype was seen ten or more times. This chain joins TRBV6-6 and TRBJ1-1; 9 nucleotides line up with TRBD1. Trimming cost V 7 bases and J 5 bases; bases outside gene matches: 14. The CDR3 loop spans 16 amino acids. CDR1 is MNHNY, CDR2 SVGAGI, per germline (reference sequence). CDR3 DNA sequence: TGTGCCAGCACCATGGGCCAGGGACAGGGCGAAACTGAAGCTTTCTTT. Translation gives CASTMGQGQGETEAFF.

This clonotype appeared many times. This chain connects TRBV7-2 to TRBJ1-3, with D possibly TRBD1 on 5 matching bases. CDR3 length: 16 residues. CDR1 SGHTA and CDR2 FQGNSA come from the germline V gene. V was pared by 6 bases and J by 0 bases, with 15 bases between. CDR3 coding DNA: TGTGCCAGCAGTTTCGGGGACGGGACCTCTGGAAACACCATATATTTT. Protein: CASSFGDGTSGNTIYF. Drawing the rest from reference TRBV7-2 and TRBJ1-3, the complete variable domain is GAGVSQSPSNKVTEKGKDVELRCDPISGHTALYWYRQSLGQGLEFLIYFQGNSAPDKSGLPSDRFSAERTGGSVSTLTIQRTQQEDSAVYLCASSFGDGTSGNTIYFGEGSWLTVV.

This clonotype was picked up many times. The chain has TRBV6-2 or TRBV6-3 and TRBJ1-4; 7 nucleotides agree with TRBD1. The junction had 13 bases not matched to a gene; V was cut back by 6 bases and J by 3 bases. The CDR3 extends over 17 amino acids. Looked up from germline, CDR1 is MNHEY and CDR2 is SVGEGT. The CDR3 here is CASRTTQDRTANEKLFF. CDR3 nucleotide sequence: TGTGCCAGCAGGACGACACAGGACAGGACAGCTAATGAAAAACTGTTTTTT.

This clonotype was seen a few times. At one end the junction does not follow the germline gene, possibly because of a read error. The V gene is TRBV4-1, the J gene TRBJ1-1, with TRBD1 matching over 7 bases. Germline CDR1 MGHRA, CDR2 YSYEKL. CDR3 size: 16 residues. CDR3 DNA sequence: TGCGCCAGCAGCCAAGTGGTCGTACAGGGGAACGCTGAAGCTTTCTTT. Translation: CASSQVVVQGNAEAFF.

This clonotype was seen a handful of times. V is TRBV28 and J is TRBJ1-6; D uncertain. This CDR3 is built from 14 residues. V lost 8 bases to trimming and J lost 0 bases, with 8 bases between them. Germline CDR1 MDHEN, CDR2 SYDVKM. The CDR3 reads CASLQSSYNSPLHF. The CDR3 nucleotides read TGTGCCAGCTTACAGAGCTCCTATAATTCACCCCTCCACTTT.

Points on this clonotype: A much larger clone sits a single nucleotide away, making a read error possible. This chain links TRBV12-3 or TRBV12-4 with TRBJ1-2; D remains ambiguous. With 7 bases removed from V and 4 bases from J, the gap between germline ends came to 16 bases. This CDR3 is built from 14 residues. The CDR3 here is CASTAQRAGYGYTF. CDR3 in DNA: TGTGCCAGCACCGCTCAGAGGGCGGGCTATGGCTACACCTTC.

This clonotype was recorded a few times. V gene TRBV2 combines with J gene TRBJ1-6, with 9 bases matching TRBD1. This CDR3 has 16 amino acids. Germline assignment: CDR1 SNHLY and CDR2 FYNNEI. V lost 5 bases to trimming and J lost 7 bases; unmatched junction nucleotides: 9. CDR3 nucleotides: TGTGCCAGCAGTCGGGGACAGGGAACGGGAAATTCACCCCTCCACTTT. It codes for CASSRGQGTGNSPLHF.

The chain has TRBV11-2 and TRBJ2-5; the D call may be TRBD1 or TRBD2 (5 bases each). Germline values: CDR1 SGHAT, CDR2 FQNNGV. The CDR3 has 15 amino acids. Trimming left V 2 bases short and J 2 bases short, with 12 bases between. CDR3 in amino acids: CASSLRDGLQETQYF. CDR3 nucleotides: TGTGCCAGCAGCTTAAGGGACGGATTACAAGAGACCCAGTACTTC.

The gene calls are TRBV5-1 and TRBJ1-4, with D perhaps TRBD1 (6 bases). The CDR3 consists of 15 residues. Germline V gene data show CDR1 as SGHRS and CDR2 as YFSETQ. Trimming stripped 0 bases from V and 5 bases from J, with 11 bases between. This CDR3 is CASSLDGQGNEKLFF. The CDR3 DNA sequence: TGCGCCAGCAGCTTGGATGGTCAGGGGAATGAAAAACTGTTTTTT.

V gene TRBV10-3 combines with J gene TRBJ1-5; no definite D call. V lost 3 bases and J lost 0, with 9 bases in between. Germline lookup yields CDR1 ENHRY and CDR2 SYGVKD. The CDR3 is made up of 15 amino acids. The CDR3 nucleotides read TGTGCCATCAGTGATTCGGACGCTAGCAATCAGCCCCAGCATTTT. Its translation: CAISDSDASNQPQHF.

The sample holds many counts of this clonotype. J is TRBJ2-1 and V is TRBV5-4; weak D call: TRBD1 (5 bases). V dropped 4 bases and J dropped 4 bases, with 12 bases sitting between them. The CDR3 contains 14 residues. The germline gives CDR1 SGHNT, CDR2 YYREEE (reference sequence). CDR3 in amino acids: CASSAMGPYNEQFF. Here the CDR3 DNA reads TGTGCCAGCAGCGCGATGGGGCCGTACAATGAGCAGTTCTTC.

In its sample, this clonotype was seen once. This may be a read error, as it is one base from a much larger clone. The chain has TRBV15 and TRBJ1-1; TRBD1 matches at 10 bases. CDR1 LNHNV and CDR2 YYDKDF come from the germline V gene (reference sequence). This CDR3 is built from 15 residues. CDR3: CATSRSDRGGTEVFF. Here the CDR3 DNA reads TGTGCCACCAGCAGATCGGACAGGGGGGGCACTGAAGTTTTCTTT.

The CDR3, as DNA: TGCGCCAGCAGCCCACAGGGTTATACCTGGGGGGAGCAGTACTTC. It is translated as CASSPQGYTWGEQYF. The V gene is TRBV5-1, the J gene TRBJ2-7; a weak D match, TRBD1 (6 bases). The length of the CDR3 is 15 residues. The V end was cut by 4 bases, the J end by 7 bases, with 21 bases between. In germline, CDR1 is SGHRS, CDR2 YFSETQ.

The table lists this clonotype with many counts. The rearrangement uses TRBV28 and TRBJ2-5; the D gene is possibly TRBD1 (6 bases). The V end lost 4 bases, the J end lost 2 bases, and 11 bases lay between the germline ends. The CDR3 runs 14 residues. Germline CDR1 and CDR2: MDHEN and SYDVKM. The CDR3 region has the DNA TGTGCCAGCAGTTCCCCAGACAGGCAAGAGACCCAGTACTTC. It yields the protein CASSSPDRQETQYF.